This TCR beta chain was retrieved from a study of beta chain features in type 1 diabetes listed by TCRdb under 2018. Some background on the complete study: Patients and healthy donors did not differ in mean age, gender distribution, total cell number or subset yield. A total of some 110 million sorted cells were examined across all samples, and the number of cells per subset was strongly correlated with RNA yield. In the study, recently diagnosed type 1 diabetes patients and matched healthy donors were compared on the TCRB repertoires of their sorted circulating CD4+ T cell subsets. Whereas all 28 donors provided naive and central memory subsets, regulatory and stem cell-like memory subsets were isolated from just 8 patients and roughly 8 healthy donors. Results and caveats for the whole study, not just this receptor: Because cDNA was sequenced instead of genomic DNA, activated cells with high expression could be over-represented, although the groups did not differ in activation or CD3 levels. Patients with type 1 diabetes made fewer insertions and deleted more nucleotides at VDJ recombination sites, implying thymic rearrangement abnormalities. PCR might favor shorter templates, but patient and control samples were amplified and corrected together, so any skew would affect both groups equally. Naive, central memory and regulatory TCRB repertoires appeared more similar among patients than among healthy donors. Because the HLA sub-analyses included only small numbers of individuals, any influence of HLA type on TCRB rearrangement was left unresolved. A moderate but significant shortening of TCRB CDR3 length was observed in type 1 diabetes patients in all four CD4+ subsets.

The sample holds a few counts of this clone. What this receptor recognizes is not known. No base quality values were provided; no much bigger clone lies one nucleotide off. A single peripheral blood draw of around 0.11 L on average was collected from each donor into heparinised tubes. Using a panel that included CD45RO, CCR7, CD25, CD127, CD95 and CD27, naive, central memory, regulatory and stem cell-like memory CD4+ T cells were sorted on a BD FACSAria II. A purity above 98% was achieved for all sorted populations. Right away, PBMCs were isolated by Lymphoprep density gradient centrifugation and were stained directly, with no culture step. Samples were stained and sorted in pairs, with one healthy donor and one patient per experiment, so that batch effects were minimized. The High Capacity cDNA Reverse Transcription Kit was used to reverse transcribe all of the isolated RNA, meaning that expressed TCRB transcripts were what got sequenced. Naive, central memory and regulatory T cell samples underwent deep immunoSEQ sequencing, averaging around 4 million total reads per sample. After sorted cells were lysed in RLT buffer, RNA was extracted with DNase-treated RNeasy Micro or Mini kits, with the choice depending on cell number. Each cell subset was processed on its own to prevent cross-contamination, while patient and healthy donor samples were processed together. The immunoSEQ multiplex PCR was used to amplify TCRB sequences from cDNA, yielding 87-bp fragments that span the CDR3 region. Amplicons were sequenced on the Illumina HiSeq platform. As for how the authors treated the data: PCR bias was computationally corrected using synthetic template baselines, reads within Hamming distance 2 were collapsed, and singletons that could not be merged were discarded. By aligning reads against IMGT, V, D and J genes, CDR3 length, and insertions or deletions at six rearrangement sites were assigned. Clonotype counts were normalized to sorted cell number within each subset before computing true diversity and Gini coefficients with the tcR R package. Repertoire sharing was quantified using the overlap coefficient calculated on TCRB nucleotide sequences. The table was pulled from immuneACCESS by TCRdb, which kept in-frame rearrangements only. Such tables lose some clones; where checked, under half of the loss comes from unresolved V genes, and the rest has no known cause. V, J and clone size are taken as reported in that table, and D and trimming were inferred from the DNA itself. The sample includes about 140,000 clones, with roughly an eighth observed a single time. About 1.3% of the sample belongs to the ten largest clones.

The CDR3 spans 15 residues, from the cysteine through the phenylalanine. Only the CDR3 region is kept as DNA, spanning 45 bases read in frame from base 1. V is pruned by 7 bases and J by 0 bases, leaving 6 bases of the junction without a gene match. The germline V gene (reference sequence) provides CDR1 MNHNY and CDR2 SVGAGI. Sequencing was done on a sample of central memory CD4+ T cells from blood. The clonotype was recovered from a man aged 18 to 35 with type 1 diabetes. Recombination connected TRBV6-6 to TRBJ2-3; 8 bases in the junction line up with TRBD2. The CDR3 reads as follows: CASTRGLGSTDTQYF. At the DNA level, the sequence is TGTGCCAGCACCAGGGGACTAGGGAGCACAGATACGCAGTATTTT.